This TCR beta chain was sequenced in a study of cytomegalovirus exposure and HLA in healthy donors. The V end lost 2 bases, the J end lost 6 bases, and 14 bases lay between the germline ends. Per the germline V gene, CDR1 is MNHEY and CDR2 is SVGAGI. This CDR3 contains 15 residues. Samples came from healthy bone marrow donors. Vbeta (60) and Jbeta (13) primers were used in the PCR. Clones were read by immunoSEQ multiplex PCR, and TCRdb kept only the in-frame ones, dropping some. The sample includes about 150,000 clones, more than 70% seen only once; the top ten take 0.95% to 1.4%. The clonotype was recovered from a male donor in good health and CMV-seronegative. The rearrangement links TRBV6-5 to TRBJ2-1; D may be TRBD1 (6 bases). Sequencing was performed on PBMCs. The CDR3 sequence is CASSYPRDTPNEQFF. The CDR3 DNA sequence: TGTGCCAGCAGTTACCCCCGGGACACCCCCAATGAGCAGTTCTTC.